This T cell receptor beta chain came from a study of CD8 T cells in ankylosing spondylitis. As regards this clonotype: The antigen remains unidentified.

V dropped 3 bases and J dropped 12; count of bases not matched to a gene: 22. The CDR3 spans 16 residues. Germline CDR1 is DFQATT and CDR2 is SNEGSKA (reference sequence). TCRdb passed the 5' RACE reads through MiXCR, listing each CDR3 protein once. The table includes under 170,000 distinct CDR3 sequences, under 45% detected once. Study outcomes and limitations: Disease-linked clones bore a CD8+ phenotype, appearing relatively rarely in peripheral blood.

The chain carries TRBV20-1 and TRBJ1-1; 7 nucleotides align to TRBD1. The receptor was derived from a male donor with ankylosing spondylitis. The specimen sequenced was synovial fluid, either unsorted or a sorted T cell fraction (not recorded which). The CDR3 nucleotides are TGCAGTGCTAGTCCAGTCGAACTGACGAGACAGGGTTCGTCTTTCTTT. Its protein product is CSASPVELTRQGSSFF.